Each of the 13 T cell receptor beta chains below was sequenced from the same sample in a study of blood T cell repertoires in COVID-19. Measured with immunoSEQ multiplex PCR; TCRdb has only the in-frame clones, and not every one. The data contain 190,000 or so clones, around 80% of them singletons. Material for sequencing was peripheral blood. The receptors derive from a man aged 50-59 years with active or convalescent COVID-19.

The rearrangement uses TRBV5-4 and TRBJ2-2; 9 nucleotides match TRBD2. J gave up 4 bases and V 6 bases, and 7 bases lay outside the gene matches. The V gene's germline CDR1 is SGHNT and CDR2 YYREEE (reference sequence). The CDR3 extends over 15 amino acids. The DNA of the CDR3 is TGTGCCAGCACACCGGCGGGAGGGCTCACCGGGGAGCTGTTTTTT. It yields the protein CASTPAGGLTGELFF.

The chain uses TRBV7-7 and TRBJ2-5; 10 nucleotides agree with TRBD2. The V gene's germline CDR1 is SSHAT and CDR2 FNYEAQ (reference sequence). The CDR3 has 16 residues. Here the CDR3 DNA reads TGTGCTAGCTCAAGGACTAGCGGTCCGTGGCAAGAGACCCAGTACTTC. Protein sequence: CASSRTSGPWQETQYF.

The CDR3, as DNA: TGTGCCAGCAGCCTTGGCGGGGGTCCGGGTGAAGCTTTCTTT. Amino acid sequence: CASSLGGGPGEAFF. This chain links TRBV13 with TRBJ1-1; weak D call: TRBD1 (5 bases). Between the trimmed V and J ends, which lost 5 bases and 7 bases, there was a span of 17 bases. CDR1 PRHDT and CDR2 FYEKMQ come from the germline V gene (reference sequence). There are 14 residues in the CDR3. Full variable domain (remainder filled in from reference TRBV13 and TRBJ1-1): AAGVIQSPRHLIKEKRETATLKCYPIPRHDTVYWYQQGPGQDPQFLISFYEKMQSDKGSIPDRFSAQQFSDYHSELNMSSLELGDSALYFCASSLGGGPGEAFFGQGTRLTVV.

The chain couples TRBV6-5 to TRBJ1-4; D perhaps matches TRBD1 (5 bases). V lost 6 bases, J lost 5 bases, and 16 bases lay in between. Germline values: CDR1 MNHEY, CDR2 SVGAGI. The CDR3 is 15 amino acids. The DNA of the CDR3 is TGTGCCAGCAGCTTATTTCCCCGGGGGAATGAAAAACTGTTTTTT. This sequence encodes CASSLFPRGNEKLFF.

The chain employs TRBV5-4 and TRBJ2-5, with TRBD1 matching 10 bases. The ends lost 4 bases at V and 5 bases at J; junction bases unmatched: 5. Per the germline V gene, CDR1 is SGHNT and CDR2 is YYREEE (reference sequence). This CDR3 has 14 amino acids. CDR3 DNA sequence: TGTGCCAGCAGCCGGACAGGGGGTGGCGAGACCCAGTACTTC. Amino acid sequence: CASSRTGGGETQYF.

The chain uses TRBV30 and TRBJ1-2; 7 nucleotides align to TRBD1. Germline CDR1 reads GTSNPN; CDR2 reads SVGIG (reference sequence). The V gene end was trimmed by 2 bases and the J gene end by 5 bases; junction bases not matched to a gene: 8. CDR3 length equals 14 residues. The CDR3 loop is CAWSHDTGVYGYTF. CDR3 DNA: TGTGCCTGGAGTCACGACACAGGGGTGTATGGCTACACCTTC.

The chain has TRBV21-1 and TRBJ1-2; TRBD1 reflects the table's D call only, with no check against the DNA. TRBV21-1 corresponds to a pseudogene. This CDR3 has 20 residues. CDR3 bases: TGTGCCAGCAGCAATGAAGCCCGGGACATCGAAGACGTGTTGGACTATGGCTACACCTTC. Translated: CASSNEARDIEDVLDYGYTF.

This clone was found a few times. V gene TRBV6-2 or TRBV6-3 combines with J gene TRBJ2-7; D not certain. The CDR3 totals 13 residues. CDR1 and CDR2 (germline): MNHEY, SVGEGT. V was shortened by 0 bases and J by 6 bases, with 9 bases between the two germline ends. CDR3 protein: CASSYSLVIEQYF. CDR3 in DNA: TGTGCCAGCAGTTACTCTCTAGTCATCGAGCAGTACTTC.

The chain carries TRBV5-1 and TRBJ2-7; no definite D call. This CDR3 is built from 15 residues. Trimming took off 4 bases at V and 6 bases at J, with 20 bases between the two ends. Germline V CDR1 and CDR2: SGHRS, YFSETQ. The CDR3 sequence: CASSPFPGTSGEQYF. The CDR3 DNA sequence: TGCGCCAGCAGCCCCTTCCCTGGCACCAGTGGCGAGCAGTACTTC.

CDR3 nucleotide sequence: TGCAGCGTAGACGACAGATTCGACACTGAAGCTTTCTTT. As protein: CSVDDRFDTEAFF. The rearrangement links TRBV29-1 to TRBJ1-1; D perhaps matches TRBD1 (5 bases). This CDR3 has 13 residues. Trimming shortened V by 6 bases and J by 3 bases, and 14 bases separated the two germline ends. Germline CDR1 SQVTM, CDR2 ANQGSEA.

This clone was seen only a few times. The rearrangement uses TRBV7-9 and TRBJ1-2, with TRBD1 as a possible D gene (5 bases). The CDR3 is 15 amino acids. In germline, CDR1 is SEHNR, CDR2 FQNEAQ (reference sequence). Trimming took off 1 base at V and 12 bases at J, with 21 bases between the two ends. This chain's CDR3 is CASSLGSGRLLQNTF. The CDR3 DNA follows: TGTGCCAGCAGCTTAGGCTCAGGGCGTCTTCTCCAAAACACCTTC.

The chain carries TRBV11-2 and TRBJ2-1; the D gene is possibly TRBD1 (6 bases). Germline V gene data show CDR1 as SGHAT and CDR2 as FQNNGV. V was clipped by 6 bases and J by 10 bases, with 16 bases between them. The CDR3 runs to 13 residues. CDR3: CASSRRGRGEQFF. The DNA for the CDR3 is TGTGCCAGCAGTCGCAGGGGTAGAGGAGAGCAGTTCTTC.

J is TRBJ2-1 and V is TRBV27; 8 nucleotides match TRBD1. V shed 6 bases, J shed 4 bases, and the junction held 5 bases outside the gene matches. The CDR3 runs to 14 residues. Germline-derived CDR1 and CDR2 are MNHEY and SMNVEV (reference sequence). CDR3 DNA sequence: TGTGCCAGCAGGGAAGACAGGGGTTACAATGAGCAGTTCTTC. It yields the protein CASREDRGYNEQFF.